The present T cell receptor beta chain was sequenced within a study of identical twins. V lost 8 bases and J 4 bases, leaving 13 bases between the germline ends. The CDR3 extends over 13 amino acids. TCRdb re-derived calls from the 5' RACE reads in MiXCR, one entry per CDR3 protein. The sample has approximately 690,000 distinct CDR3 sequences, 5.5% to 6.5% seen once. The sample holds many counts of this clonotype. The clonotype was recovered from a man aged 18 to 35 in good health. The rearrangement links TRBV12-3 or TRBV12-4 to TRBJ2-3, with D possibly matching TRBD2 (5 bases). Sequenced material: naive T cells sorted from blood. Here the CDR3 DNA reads TGTGCCAGCCGAGGACGGGGAGCAGATACGCAGTATTTT. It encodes CASRGRGADTQYF.